This record concerns one T cell receptor (beta chain) sequence. The CDR3 consists of 14 residues. Germline values: CDR1 SGDLS, CDR2 YYNGEE. This sample was included in a study of T cells expressing NK-cell markers. Study background: Eight donors were sequenced, seven testing HCMV-seropositive and one testing seronegative.

One entry per CDR3 protein, without DNA, is what TCRdb gives after re-calling the 5' RACE reads. This sample's table reports about 160,000 distinct CDR3 sequences. The sequence was collected from a woman aged 18 to 69 in good health. The sample comprised blood T cells: a sorted CD56 or NKG2C T cell subset, CD4+ or CD8+ T cells, or bulk PBMC T cells (not recorded which). V usage is TRBV9 and J usage is TRBJ2-7; TCRdb calls TRBD1, which cannot be checked without DNA. CDR3: CASSPPGQAALRYF.